This T cell receptor (beta chain) stems from a study of shared clonotypes between healthy human individuals. Here immunoSEQ multiplex PCR was the method, and the copy in TCRdb shows in-frame clones only, minus some. The data contain roughly 1.5 million clones, around 98% of them singletons. Germline CDR1 is SGDLS and CDR2 is YYNGEE. This CDR3 region has 14 residues. Trimming took 0 bases from V and 1 from J, leaving 7 bases between them. The rearrangement uses TRBV9 and TRBJ1-1; D gene uncertain. The origin of this receptor is a man aged 25 to 40 in good health. Sequencing was done on a sample of naive CD4+ T cells sorted from blood. Subset specified: CD45RA+ positively selected. This chain's CDR3 is CASSVVSENTEAFF. As DNA, the CDR3 is TGTGCCAGCAGCGTAGTATCGGAGAACACTGAAGCTTTCTTT. The whole variable domain, filled in from reference TRBV9 and TRBJ1-1, reads DSGVTQTPKHLITATGQRVTLRCSPRSGDLSVYWYQQSLDQGLQFLIQYYNGEERAKGNILERFSAQQFPDLHSELNLSSLELGDSALYFCASSVVSENTEAFFGQGTRLTVV.